This T cell receptor beta chain was observed in a study of shared clonotypes between healthy human individuals. General study points: When naive CD4 clonotypes were compared across several donors, approximately 5% were shared.

Cells designated naive CD8 were CD45RO-negative and were positively selected for CCR7, with terminally differentiated effector memory CD45RA+ cells excluded. For this clone: As yet, its antigen is unknown.

Sequencing used immunoSEQ multiplex PCR; TCRdb keeps in-frame clones, though not all of them. The data show 750,000 to 1,000,000 clones, about 92% seen once. This CDR3 is 14 amino acids long. The V gene end was trimmed by 3 bases and the J gene end by 15 bases; junction bases not matched to a gene: 12. From germline, CDR1 is SGHRS and CDR2 YFSETQ. The clonotype comes from a man aged 25 to 40 in good health. V and J are TRBV5-1 and TRBJ1-6, with 7 bases identical to TRBD1. The sequencing sample was made of naive CD8+ T cells sorted from blood. DNA for the CDR3: TGCGCCAGCAGCTCGCTGGACAGGTTTGGTGGCCTCCACTTT. It encodes CASSSLDRFGGLHF.